The present T cell receptor beta chain was sequenced within a study of technical replicates of blood from a handful of donors. CDR1 is LGHNA and CDR2 is YNFKEQ in the germline V gene. The trim removed 4 bases at V and 10 bases at J, leaving 6 bases unmatched. The CDR3 is made up of 13 amino acids. Using immunoSEQ multiplex PCR, the repertoire was profiled, and TCRdb retains in-frame clones only, with some absent. This sample has over 70,000 clones, with just under 95% found just once. Sample: T cells isolated from PBMCs. The receptor was derived from a human donor in good health. The chain is built from TRBV4-2 and TRBJ2-1, with 8 nucleotides matching TRBD2. The CDR3 DNA is TGTGCCAGCAGCCGATACCGGGAGGGGGAGCAGTTCTTC. Translation gives CASSRYREGEQFF.